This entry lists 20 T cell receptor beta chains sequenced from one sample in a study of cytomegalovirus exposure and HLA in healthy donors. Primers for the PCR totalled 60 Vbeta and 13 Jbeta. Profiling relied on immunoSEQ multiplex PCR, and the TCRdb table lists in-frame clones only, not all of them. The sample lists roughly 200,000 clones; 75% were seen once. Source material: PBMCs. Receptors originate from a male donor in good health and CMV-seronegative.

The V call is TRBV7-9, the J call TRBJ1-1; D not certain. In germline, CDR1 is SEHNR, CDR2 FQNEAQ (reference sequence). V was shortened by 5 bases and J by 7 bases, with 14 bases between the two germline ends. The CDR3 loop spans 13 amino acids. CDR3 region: CASSQNGGGEAFF. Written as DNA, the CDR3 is TGTGCCAGCAGCCAAAACGGTGGCGGTGAAGCTTTCTTT.

The CDR3 nucleotides are TGTGCCAGCAGTACAGAGAACTATGGCTACACCTTC. Its protein product is CASSTENYGYTF. This chain connects TRBV25-1 to TRBJ1-2; D not resolved. CDR1 is MGHDK, CDR2 SYGVNS, per germline. The CDR3 runs 12 residues. The V end was cut by 5 bases, the J end by 2 bases, with 6 bases between.

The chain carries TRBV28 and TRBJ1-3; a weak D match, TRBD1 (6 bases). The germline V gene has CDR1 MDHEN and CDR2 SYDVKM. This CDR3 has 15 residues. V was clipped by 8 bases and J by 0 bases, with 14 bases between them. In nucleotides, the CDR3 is TGTGCCAGCCAGGGACAATCCCGCTCTGGAAACACCATATATTTT. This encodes CASQGQSRSGNTIYF.

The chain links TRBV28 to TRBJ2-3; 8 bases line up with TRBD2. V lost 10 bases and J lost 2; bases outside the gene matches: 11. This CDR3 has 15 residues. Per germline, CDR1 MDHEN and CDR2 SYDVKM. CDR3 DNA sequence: TGTGCCACCAGGGGTAGCGGGATCACCACAGATACGCAGTATTTT. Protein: CATRGSGITTDTQYF.

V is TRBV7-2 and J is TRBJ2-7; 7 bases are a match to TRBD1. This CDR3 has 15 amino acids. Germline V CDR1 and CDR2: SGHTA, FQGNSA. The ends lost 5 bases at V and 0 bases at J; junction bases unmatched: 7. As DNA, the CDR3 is TGTGCCAGCAGCGTTACGACAGGGAACTCCTACGAGCAGTACTTC. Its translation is CASSVTTGNSYEQYF.

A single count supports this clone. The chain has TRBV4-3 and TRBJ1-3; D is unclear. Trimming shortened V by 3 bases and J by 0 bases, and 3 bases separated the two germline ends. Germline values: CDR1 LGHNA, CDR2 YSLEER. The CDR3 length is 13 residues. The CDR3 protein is CASSQSSGNTIYF. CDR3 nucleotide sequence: TGCGCCAGCAGCCAGAGCTCTGGAAACACCATATATTTT.

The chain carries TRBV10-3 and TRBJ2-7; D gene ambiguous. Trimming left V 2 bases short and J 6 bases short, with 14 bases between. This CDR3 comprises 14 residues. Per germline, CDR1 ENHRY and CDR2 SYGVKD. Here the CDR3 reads CAISEGPRMGEQYF. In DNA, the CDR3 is TGTGCCATCAGTGAGGGGCCACGAATGGGCGAGCAGTACTTC.

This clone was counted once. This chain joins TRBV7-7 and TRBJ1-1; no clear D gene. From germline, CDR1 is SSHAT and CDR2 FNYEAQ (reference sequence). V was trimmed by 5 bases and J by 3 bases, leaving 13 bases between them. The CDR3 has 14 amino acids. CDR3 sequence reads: CASSPMRQDTEAFF. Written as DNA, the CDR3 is TGTGCCAGCAGCCCCATGCGGCAAGACACTGAAGCTTTCTTT.

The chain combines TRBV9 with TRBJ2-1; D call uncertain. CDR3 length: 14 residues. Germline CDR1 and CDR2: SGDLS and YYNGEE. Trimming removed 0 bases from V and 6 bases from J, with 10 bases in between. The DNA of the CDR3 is TGTGCCAGCAGCGTAGCTCTAGTAGTCAATGAGCAGTTCTTC. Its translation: CASSVALVVNEQFF.

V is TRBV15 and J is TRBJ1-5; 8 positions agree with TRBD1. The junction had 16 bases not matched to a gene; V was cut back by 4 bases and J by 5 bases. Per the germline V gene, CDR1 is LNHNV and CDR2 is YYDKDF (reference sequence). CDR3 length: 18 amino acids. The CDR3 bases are TGTGCCACCAGCATAGGCGACAGGGGATTCTCGAGGGATCAGCCCCAGCATTTT. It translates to CATSIGDRGFSRDQPQHF.

This CDR3 reads CASSLVNNEQFF. The CDR3 DNA reads as TGTGCCAGCAGTTTAGTTAACAATGAGCAGTTCTTC. The chain recombines TRBV27 with TRBJ2-1; D ambiguous. The CDR3 has 12 residues. Germline lookup yields CDR1 MNHEY and CDR2 SMNVEV (reference sequence). V was cut by 2 bases and J by 5 bases, with 4 bases left in between.

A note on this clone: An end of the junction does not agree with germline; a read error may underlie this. In DNA, the CDR3 is TGTGCCATCAGCAGGTCCGCTCTAGGTGACGGAAGCTCTGGAAACACCATATATTTT. This gives the protein CAISRSALGDGSSGNTIYF. The chain recombines TRBV15 with TRBJ1-3; D is ambiguous. The length of the CDR3 is 19 residues. The germline CDR1 and CDR2 sequences are LNHNV and YYDKDF (reference sequence).

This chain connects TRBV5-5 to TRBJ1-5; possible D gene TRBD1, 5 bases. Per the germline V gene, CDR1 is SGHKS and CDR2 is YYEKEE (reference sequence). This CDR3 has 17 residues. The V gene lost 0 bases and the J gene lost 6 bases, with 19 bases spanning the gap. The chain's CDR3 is CASSLEVGQAIGQPQHF. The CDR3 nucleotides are TGTGCCAGCAGCTTGGAGGTGGGGCAGGCGATCGGTCAGCCCCAGCATTTT. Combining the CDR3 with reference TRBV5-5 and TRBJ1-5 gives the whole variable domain DAGVTQSPTHLIKTRGQQVTLRCSPISGHKSVSWYQQVLGQGPQFIFQYYEKEERGRGNFPDRFSARQFPNYSSELNVNALLLGDSALYLCASSLEVGQAIGQPQHFGDGTRLSIL.

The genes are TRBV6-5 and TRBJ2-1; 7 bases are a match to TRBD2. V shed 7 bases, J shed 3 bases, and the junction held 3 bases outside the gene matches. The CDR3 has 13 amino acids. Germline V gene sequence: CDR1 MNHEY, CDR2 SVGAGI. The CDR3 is CASKSSGYNEQFF. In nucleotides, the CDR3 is TGTGCCAGCAAATCTAGCGGCTACAATGAGCAGTTCTTC.

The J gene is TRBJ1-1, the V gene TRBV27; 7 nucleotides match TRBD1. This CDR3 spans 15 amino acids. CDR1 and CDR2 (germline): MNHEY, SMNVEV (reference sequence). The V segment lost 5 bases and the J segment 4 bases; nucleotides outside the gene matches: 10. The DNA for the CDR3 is TGTGCCAGCAGTCTATACAGGGGCGGCGGCACTGAAGCTTTCTTT. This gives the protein CASSLYRGGGTEAFF.

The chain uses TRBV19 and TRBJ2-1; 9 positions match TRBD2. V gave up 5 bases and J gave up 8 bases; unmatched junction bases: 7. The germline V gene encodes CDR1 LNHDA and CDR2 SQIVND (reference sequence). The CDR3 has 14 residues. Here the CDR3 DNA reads TGTGCCAGTAGTCTAAGGACTAGCGTCGATGAGCAGTTCTTC. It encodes CASSLRTSVDEQFF.

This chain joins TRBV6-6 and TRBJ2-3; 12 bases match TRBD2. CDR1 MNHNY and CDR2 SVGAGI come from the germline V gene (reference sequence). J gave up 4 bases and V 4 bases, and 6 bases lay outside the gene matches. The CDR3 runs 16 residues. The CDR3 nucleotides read TGTGCCAGCAGTTCCGAGACTAGCGGGAGAGCAGATACGCAGTATTTT. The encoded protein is CASSSETSGRADTQYF.

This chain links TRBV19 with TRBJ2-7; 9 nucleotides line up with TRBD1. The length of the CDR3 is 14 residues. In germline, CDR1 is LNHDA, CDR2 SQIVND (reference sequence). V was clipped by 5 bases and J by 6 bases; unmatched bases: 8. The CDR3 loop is CASSPRDRVGEQYF. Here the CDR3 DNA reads TGTGCCAGTAGTCCCCGGGACAGGGTTGGCGAGCAGTACTTC.

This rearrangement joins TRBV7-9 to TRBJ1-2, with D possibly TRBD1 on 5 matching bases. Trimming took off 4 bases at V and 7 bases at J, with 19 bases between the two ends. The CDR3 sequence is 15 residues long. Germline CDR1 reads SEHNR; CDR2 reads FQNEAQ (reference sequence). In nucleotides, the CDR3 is TGTGCCAGCAGCTCGAAGGCGGGGGAATTAGGTGGCTACACCTTC. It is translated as CASSSKAGELGGYTF.

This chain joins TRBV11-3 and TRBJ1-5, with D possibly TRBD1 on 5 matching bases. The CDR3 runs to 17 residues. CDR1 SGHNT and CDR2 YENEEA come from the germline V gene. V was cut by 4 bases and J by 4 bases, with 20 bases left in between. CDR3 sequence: CASSSPRQGRRNQPQHF. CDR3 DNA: TGTGCCAGCAGCTCCCCCAGGCAGGGAAGAAGGAATCAGCCCCAGCATTTT.